This T cell receptor beta chain appears in the sequencing data of a study of radiotherapy plus CTLA-4 blockade in lung cancer. TCRdb keeps only in-frame clones here, not all; method: immunoSEQ multiplex PCR. The sample holds roughly 68,000 clones, roughly three quarters seen once. Germline V CDR1 and CDR2: SGHRS, YFSETQ. CDR3 length: 14 residues. V lost 2 bases to trimming and J lost 7 bases, with 13 bases between them. This receptor was identified in a human donor with non-small cell lung cancer who had a complete response to radiotherapy plus ipilimumab. Source: peripheral blood, taken from a patient treated with radiotherapy plus ipilimumab. The chain employs TRBV5-1 and TRBJ1-5, with D possibly being TRBD1 (6 bases). The CDR3 is CASSLEGGGQPQHF. DNA of the CDR3: TGCGCCAGCAGCTTAGAGGGGGGAGGCCAGCCCCAGCATTTT.